The subject of this entry is one TCR beta chain. Antigen specificity is unknown. This entry comes from a study of T cell responses to AZD1222 COVID-19 vaccine. Findings and caveats of the study: Spike-specific TCR depth and breadth grew after two AZD1222 doses.

Assay: immunoSEQ multiplex PCR; the TCRdb copy retains only in-frame clones and omits some. The table records 100,000 or so clones, around 83% of them present only once. There are 13 residues in the CDR3. Germline V CDR1 and CDR2: ENHRY, SYGVKD. Trimming cost V 3 bases and J 8 bases, with 13 bases left between them. The gene calls are TRBV10-3 and TRBJ1-2, with a possible D match to TRBD1 (5 bases). The source is an adult in good health. Specimen: peripheral blood, collected on day 0 of AZD1222 vaccination. DNA for the CDR3: TGTGCCATCAGTGAAACAGGTGAATTGGGCTACACCTTC. Its protein product is CAISETGELGYTF.